This TCR beta chain was sequenced during a study of technical replicates of blood from several donors (dated by TCRdb to about 2017). Library preparation employed the immunoSEQ multiplex PCR assay. TCRdb retrieved this table from immuneACCESS and kept in-frame rearrangements only. Not all clones are present; in checked studies, unresolved V genes account for under half, and no reason is known for the remainder. The sample table shows about 82,000 clones, and 94% are seen once. Jointly, the top ten make up around 0.4% of the sample. Turning to this clone: Its antigen target is currently unknown. No qualities accompany the bases; no much larger clone lies one base away.

Including cysteine and phenylalanine, the CDR3 has 16 amino acids. Solely the CDR3 DNA is kept, with 48 bases framed from the first base. Trimming costs V 2 bases and J 0 bases, and their ends lie 11 bases apart. CDR1 SGDLS and CDR2 YYNGEE were looked up in the germline V gene. The chain joins TRBV9 to TRBJ1-4, with an unclear D gene assignment. Sequenced material: T cells isolated from PBMCs. The receptor was isolated from a human donor in good health. The nucleotide sequence is given as TGTGCCAGCAGCGTGACCCCAGGCGCAACTAATGAAAAACTGTTTTTT. Translated, this gives CASSVTPGATNEKLFF.